The 26 T cell receptor beta chains below were found in one sample sequenced in a study of patients and donors after allogeneic stem cell transplantation. Via MiXCR, TCRdb re-called the RT-PCR reads, giving one row per CDR3 protein. Of about 960,000 distinct CDR3 sequences listed, around 17% are singletons. The source material was blood, either unsorted or a sorted T cell fraction (not recorded which). The receptors were gathered from a human donor who was either an allogeneic HSCT recipient or a stem cell or donor lymphocyte infusion donor (not recorded which). It is not recorded whose cells these are; they may come from a transplant donor.

This clonotype was observed a handful of times. The chain carries TRBV12-3 or TRBV12-4 and TRBJ2-5; D assignment may be TRBD1 or TRBD2 (6 bases each). The CDR3 contains 16 residues. The V and J ends lost 5 bases and 9 bases respectively, with 25 bases between them. Here the CDR3 reads CASSRGRDFRPGSQYF. CDR3 coding DNA: TGTGCCAGCAGTCGGGGGCGGGACTTTCGACCGGGGTCCCAGTACTTC.

This clonotype was recorded a few times. The rearrangement joins TRBV3-1 to TRBJ2-1, with TRBD2 matching over 14 bases. The CDR3 spans 18 residues. After removal of 4 bases from V and 7 bases from J, the junction contained 12 bases not matched to a gene. CDR1 is LGHDT, CDR2 YNNKEL, per germline (reference sequence). The CDR3 DNA is TGTGCCAGCAGCCCAGCTAGACCGGGACTAGCGGGGGCTAATGAGCAGTTCTTC. Protein: CASSPARPGLAGANEQFF.

This clonotype has a handful of counts. The chain joins TRBV11-2 to TRBJ2-7, with D uncertain. The CDR3 length is 11 residues. Germline values: CDR1 SGHAT, CDR2 FQNNGV. V lost 4 bases and J 7 bases, leaving 8 bases between the germline ends. CDR3 nucleotide sequence: TGTGCCAGCAGCTATAAACGGGAGCAGTACTTC. This translates into CASSYKREQYF.

The V and J genes are TRBV20-1 and TRBJ2-5; perhaps D is TRBD1 or TRBD2 (5 bases each). V gave up 4 bases and J gave up 3 bases, with 12 bases separating them. The CDR3 runs 13 residues. CDR1 DFQATT and CDR2 SNEGSKA come from the germline V gene (reference sequence). The CDR3, as DNA: TGCAGTGCTACCTCCGGGGCAAAAGAGACCCAGTACTTC. Residues: CSATSGAKETQYF.

In its sample, this clonotype was seen a few times. The V and J genes are TRBV12-3 or TRBV12-4 and TRBJ1-6, with TRBD1 as a possible D gene (5 bases). Trimming left V 7 bases short and J 6 bases short, with 13 bases between. The CDR3 consists of 14 residues. DNA for the CDR3: TGTGCCAGCACTAGGACATCGCCTAATTCACCCCTCCACTTT. Translated: CASTRTSPNSPLHF.

The chain has TRBV9 and TRBJ2-7; 9 positions match TRBD1. This CDR3 has 15 amino acids. Per germline, CDR1 SGDLS and CDR2 YYNGEE. V was clipped by 2 bases and J by 4 bases; unmatched bases: 7. The CDR3 DNA sequence: TGTGCCAGCAGCGTTGGGACAGGGACCTATTACGAGCAGTACTTC. As protein: CASSVGTGTYYEQYF.

Comment on this clonotype: This likely comes from a read error, as the CDR3 has no conserved phenylalanine or tryptophan at its end. The V and J genes are TRBV2 and TRBJ2-5; TRBD1 or TRBD2 may be the D gene (5 bases each). The CDR3 has 18 residues. V was shortened by 0 bases and J by 5 bases, with 22 bases between the two germline ends. Germline CDR1 SNHLY, CDR2 FYNNEI. This chain's CDR3 is CASSEAPTWGSEGETQYL. The CDR3 DNA reads as TGTGCCAGCAGTGAAGCCCCCACTTGGGGCAGCGAGGGGGAGACCCAGTACTTG.

The CDR3 nucleotides read TGCGCCAGCAGCTTGTTATCAGCGGGAGGGCCGGGCAATGAGCAGTTCTTC. Its protein product is CASSLLSAGGPGNEQFF. The chain combines TRBV5-1 with TRBJ2-1; 10 bases line up with TRBD2. CDR3 length: 17 amino acids. V dropped 1 base and J dropped 6; count of bases not matched to a gene: 10. The germline CDR1 and CDR2 sequences are SGHRS and YFSETQ.

This sequence joins TRBV20-1 and TRBJ2-4; D possibly corresponds to TRBD1 (6 bases). The CDR3 loop spans 13 amino acids. The germline V gene has CDR1 DFQATT and CDR2 SNEGSKA (reference sequence). The CDR3 coding sequence is TGCACCGCTAGAGTGGGGGCCGGGGACATTCAGTACTTC. Protein sequence: CTARVGAGDIQYF.

In the case of this clonotype: Likely a read error: the CDR3 ends without its conserved phenylalanine or tryptophan. The CDR3 nucleotides read TGTGCCAGCAGTTCCTCTTTTGCCGAGCAGTACTCC. Amino acids: CASSSSFAEQYS. The gene calls are TRBV12-3 or TRBV12-4 and TRBJ2-7; the D is unclear. The V end lost 4 bases, the J end lost 6 bases, and 10 bases lay between the germline ends. CDR3 length: 12 amino acids.

This clonotype was seen a handful of times. The rearrangement links TRBV27 to TRBJ1-4; maybe TRBD1 (5 bases). CDR3 size: 15 residues. Between the trimmed V and J ends, which lost 5 bases and 0 bases, there was a span of 10 bases. Germline V gene data show CDR1 as MNHEY and CDR2 as SMNVEV (reference sequence). CDR3 in amino acids: CASSPLGATNEKLFF. The DNA of the CDR3 is TGTGCCAGCAGTCCCTTAGGGGCAACTAATGAAAAACTGTTTTTT.

The rearrangement uses TRBV5-5 and TRBJ2-4; possibly TRBD2 for D (6 bases). V was shortened by 4 bases and J by 4 bases, with 15 bases between the two germline ends. CDR3 length equals 15 residues. Germline CDR1 SGHKS, CDR2 YYEKEE (reference sequence). The chain's CDR3 is CASSPGGTDKNIQYF. The CDR3 region has the DNA TGTGCCAGCAGCCCAGGAGGGACGGATAAAAACATTCAGTACTTC.

This clonotype was counted between two and nine times. The V and J genes are TRBV20-1 and TRBJ2-1; 11 nucleotides match TRBD2. The CDR3 is 15 residues long. V gave up 0 bases and J gave up 9 bases; unmatched junction bases: 7. Looked up from germline, CDR1 is DFQATT and CDR2 is SNEGSKA (reference sequence). CDR3 loop: CSARDGSGRASEQFF. Written as DNA, the CDR3 is TGCAGTGCTAGAGATGGTAGCGGGAGGGCCTCTGAGCAGTTCTTC.

Only a few counts were recorded for this clonotype. Here the CDR3 reads CASSTGIKANNEQFF. The CDR3 DNA reads as TGTGCCAGCAGCACAGGGATCAAGGCTAACAATGAGCAGTTCTTC. This rearrangement joins TRBV11-2 to TRBJ2-1; weak D call: TRBD1 (6 bases). Germline CDR1 SGHAT, CDR2 FQNNGV. The CDR3 is 15 residues long. Trimming left V 5 bases short and J 5 bases short, with 16 bases between.

This clonotype came up a few times. V gene TRBV7-2 combines with J gene TRBJ2-1; possible D gene TRBD1, 5 bases. The length of the CDR3 is 13 residues. The V gene's germline CDR1 is SGHTA and CDR2 FQGNSA. Trimming left V 5 bases short and J 9 bases short, with 14 bases between. CDR3 in DNA: TGTGCCAGCAGCCCGAAGGGGATGGGTGAGCAGTTCTTC. It translates to CASSPKGMGEQFF.

The chain couples TRBV24-1 to TRBJ2-1; 9 positions agree with TRBD2. Germline CDR1 is KGHDR and CDR2 is SFDVKD. The CDR3 is made up of 12 amino acids. V lost 9 bases, J lost 9 bases, and 5 bases stayed unmatched. In nucleotides, the CDR3 is TGTGCCACCCGGGAAGCGGGAGGTGAGCAGTTCTTC. Protein product: CATREAGGEQFF.

About this clonotype itself: The missing conserved phenylalanine or tryptophan at the end of this CDR3 makes a read error likely. The chain carries TRBV12-3 or TRBV12-4 and TRBJ1-1; 9 positions match TRBD1. The CDR3 extends over 15 amino acids. V was pared by 6 bases and J by 6 bases, with 11 bases of the junction left unmatched. This CDR3 is CASSLAPTGGPEAFS. CDR3 sequence (DNA): TGTGCCAGCAGCCTTGCACCGACAGGGGGTCCTGAAGCTTTCTCT.

V usage is TRBV6-2 or TRBV6-3 and J usage is TRBJ2-5; D gene unclear. CDR1 MNHEY and CDR2 SVGEGT come from the germline V gene. CDR3 length: 14 residues. Between the trimmed V and J ends, which lost 1 base and 4 bases, there was a span of 10 bases. The CDR3 here is CASSYLLRSETQYF. The CDR3 coding sequence is TGTGCCAGCAGTTACTTATTGCGGTCAGAGACCCAGTACTTC.

This clonotype was counted a few times. The V call is TRBV21-1, the J call TRBJ2-7; TRBD1, as called in the table, went unchecked against the DNA. TRBV21-1 is reported as a pseudogene. This CDR3 comprises 14 residues. Here the CDR3 reads CASPASGTGDEQYF. The CDR3 DNA reads as TGTGCCAGCCCCGCGTCCGGGACAGGGGACGAGCAGTACTTC.

The V gene is TRBV10-3, the J gene TRBJ1-1, with D possibly matching TRBD1 (5 bases). The CDR3 extends over 16 amino acids. Trimming removed 3 bases at V and 1 base at J, with 15 bases between. Germline loops: CDR1 ENHRY, CDR2 SYGVKD. This CDR3 is CAISDPQTAKNTEAFF. The CDR3 bases are TGTGCCATCAGTGACCCTCAGACAGCCAAGAACACTGAAGCTTTCTTT.

The J gene is TRBJ2-7, the V gene TRBV7-2; D possibly corresponds to TRBD2 (6 bases). V gave up 3 bases and J gave up 6 bases, with 15 bases separating them. This CDR3 is 14 amino acids long. From germline, CDR1 is SGHTA and CDR2 FQGNSA. The CDR3 protein is CASSFGRELAEQYF. The CDR3 DNA is TGTGCCAGCAGCTTCGGTCGGGAGCTAGCCGAGCAGTACTTC.

The rearrangement uses TRBV5-6 and TRBJ1-5; possibly TRBD1 for D (5 bases). This CDR3 has 15 residues. Germline V gene data show CDR1 as SGHDT and CDR2 as YYEEEE. V was pared by 3 bases and J by 2 bases, with 12 bases between. CDR3 in DNA: TGTGCCAGCAGCTCGTACAGGAGGCGCAATCAGCCCCAGCATTTT. As protein: CASSSYRRRNQPQHF. Full variable domain (outside the CDR3, taken from reference TRBV5-6 and TRBJ1-5): DAGVTQSPTHLIKTRGQQVTLRCSPKSGHDTVSWYQQALGQGPQFIFQYYEEEERQRGNFPDRFSGHQFPNYSSELNVNALLLGDSALYLCASSSYRRRNQPQHFGDGTRLSIL.

A note on this clonotype: A read error may produce the germline difference seen at one junction end. The chain carries TRBV7-7 and TRBJ2-7, with 8 bases that match TRBD2. This CDR3 region has 14 residues. CDR1 is SSHAT, CDR2 FNYEAQ, per germline (reference sequence). CDR3 nucleotides: TGTGCTAGCAGCTTAGAACCCAGCGGGGGAGAGCAGTACTTC. It codes for CASSLEPSGGEQYF.

In regard to this clonotype: This clone may be a read error of a much larger clone one base away. The chain recombines TRBV12-3 or TRBV12-4 with TRBJ2-1; 8 positions agree with TRBD2. The CDR3 totals 17 residues. The CDR3: CASSSARGLGFYDEQFF. The CDR3 DNA follows: TGTGCCAGCAGTTCAGCCCGGGGACTAGGTTTCTACGATGAGCAGTTCTTC.

This clonotype appeared a few times. The genes are TRBV5-1 and TRBJ1-2, with D possibly being TRBD1 (6 bases). Trimming cost V 2 bases and J 7 bases, with 21 bases left between them. Germline lookup yields CDR1 SGHRS and CDR2 YFSETQ. The CDR3 sequence is 16 residues long. For the CDR3, the DNA is TGCGCCAGCAGCTTAGCTACAGGGAACCGCGTGGCTGGCTACACCTTC. Residues: CASSLATGNRVAGYTF.

This clonotype was observed a handful of times. The genes are TRBV10-3 and TRBJ1-1; D not resolved. This CDR3 has 13 amino acids. Trimming pared 4 bases from V and 1 base from J, leaving 7 bases between. Germline-derived CDR1 and CDR2 are ENHRY and SYGVKD. The CDR3 spells CAISGRENTEAFF. For the CDR3, the DNA is TGTGCCATCAGTGGGCGGGAGAACACTGAAGCTTTCTTT.